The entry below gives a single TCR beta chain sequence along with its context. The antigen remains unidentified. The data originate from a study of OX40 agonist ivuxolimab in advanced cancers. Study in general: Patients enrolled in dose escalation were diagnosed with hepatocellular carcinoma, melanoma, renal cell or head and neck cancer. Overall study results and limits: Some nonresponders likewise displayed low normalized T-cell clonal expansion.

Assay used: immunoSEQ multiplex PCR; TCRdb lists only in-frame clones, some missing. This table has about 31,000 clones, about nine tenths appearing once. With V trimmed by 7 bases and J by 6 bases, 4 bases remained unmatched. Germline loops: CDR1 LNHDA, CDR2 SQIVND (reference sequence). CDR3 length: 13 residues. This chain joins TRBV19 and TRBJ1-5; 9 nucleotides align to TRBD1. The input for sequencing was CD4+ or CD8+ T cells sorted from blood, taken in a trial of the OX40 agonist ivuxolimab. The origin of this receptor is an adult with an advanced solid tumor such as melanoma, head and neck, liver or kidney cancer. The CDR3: CASTGTGIQPQHF. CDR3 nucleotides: TGTGCCAGTACCGGGACAGGGATTCAGCCCCAGCATTTT.